The 28 T cell receptor beta chains below were found in one sample sequenced in a study of PD-1 blockade in classical Hodgkin lymphoma. Each and every patient relapsed after autologous stem cell transplantation, and patients got differing brentuximab vedotin exposure. Assay: immunoSEQ multiplex PCR; the TCRdb copy retains only in-frame clones and omits some. The sample yields 90,000 to 120,000 clones, 80% to 90% seen once. This specimen consisted of peripheral blood mononuclear cells (PBMCs), obtained before the second cycle of nivolumab. The receptors originated from a human donor with classical Hodgkin lymphoma.

This clone appeared once. The DNA of the CDR3 is TGTGCCAGTACTGTGCCCCGGGACGGAAACTATGGCTACACCTTC. Amino acids: CASTVPRDGNYGYTF. The chain combines TRBV19 with TRBJ1-2, with a weak D call TRBD1 (5 bases). The CDR3 covers 15 residues. The germline CDR1 and CDR2 sequences are LNHDA and SQIVND (reference sequence). The ends were cut back, 7 bases at V and 2 bases at J, with 17 bases in the middle.

This rearrangement joins TRBV30 to TRBJ2-7; the match to TRBD1 covers 8 bases. The CDR3 runs 14 residues. Losses at the gene ends were 6 bases for V and 1 base for J; bases not matched to a gene: 8. Germline assignment: CDR1 GTSNPN and CDR2 SVGIG (reference sequence). In DNA, the CDR3 is TGTGCCTGCGACTCAGGGGGCGCGTCCTACGAGCAGTACTTC. Protein: CACDSGGASYEQYF.

The chain uses TRBV19 and TRBJ1-2; D unresolved. This CDR3 is built from 12 residues. Germline V gene sequence: CDR1 LNHDA, CDR2 SQIVND (reference sequence). V was pared by 0 bases and J by 2 bases, with 1 base between. In DNA, the CDR3 is TGTGCCAGTAGTATAGAAAACTATGGCTACACCTTC. Residues: CASSIENYGYTF.

The chain joins TRBV28 to TRBJ2-3; D is unresolved. The CDR3 is 11 residues long. The V and J ends lost 2 bases and 3 bases respectively, with 0 bases between them. Germline CDR1 and CDR2: MDHEN and SYDVKM. The CDR3 DNA reads as TGTGCCAGCAGTTTAACAGATACGCAGTATTTT. It encodes CASSLTDTQYF. The variable domain in full, completed from reference TRBV28 and TRBJ2-3, reads DVKVTQSSRYLVKRTGEKVFLECVQDMDHENMFWYRQDPGLGLRLIYFSYDVKMKEKGDIPEGYSVSREKKERFSLILESASTNQTSMYLCASSLTDTQYFGPGTRLTVL.

V gene TRBV30 combines with J gene TRBJ2-5; possibly TRBD2 for D (5 bases). The germline V and J ends were trimmed by 2 bases and 5 bases, with 21 bases remaining between them. The length of the CDR3 is 16 residues. Germline-derived CDR1 and CDR2 are GTSNPN and SVGIG (reference sequence). The CDR3 here is CAWSRTGEWRLETQYF. CDR3 nucleotide sequence: TGTGCCTGGAGTCGAACGGGTGAATGGAGGTTGGAGACCCAGTACTTC.

This clone has only one observation. The chain carries TRBV7-2 and TRBJ1-4; D is uncertain. The germline V gene has CDR1 SGHTA and CDR2 FQGNSA. The length of the CDR3 is 14 residues. With 1 base removed from V and 8 bases from J, the gap between germline ends came to 11 bases. The CDR3 region has the DNA TGTGCCAGCAGCTTAGATGCTCGATACGAAAAACTGTTTTTT. Encoded protein: CASSLDARYEKLFF.

V gene TRBV18 combines with J gene TRBJ2-1, with 9 nucleotides matching TRBD1. The CDR3 has 16 residues. The germline V gene has CDR1 KGHSH and CDR2 LQKENI. With 3 bases clipped from V and 2 bases from J, the junction kept 5 bases outside the gene matches. CDR3: CASSPGQGITYNEQFF. DNA of the CDR3: TGTGCCAGCTCACCCGGACAGGGGATCACCTACAATGAGCAGTTCTTC.

The chain has TRBV7-9 and TRBJ2-3; TRBD2 agrees at 8 bases. The ends lost 5 bases at V and 2 bases at J; junction bases unmatched: 18. The CDR3 sequence is 19 residues long. CDR1 is SEHNR, CDR2 FQNEAQ, per germline (reference sequence). The CDR3 bases are TGTGCCAGCAGCCCGGGACTAGGGTCGCCAGGGAGTTACACAGATACGCAGTATTTT. Its translation is CASSPGLGSPGSYTDTQYF.

In regard to this clone: A read error may produce the germline difference seen at one junction end. The V gene is TRBV7-7, the J gene TRBJ2-2; 7 nucleotides match TRBD2. Germline V lookup: CDR1 SSHAT, CDR2 FNYEAQ (reference sequence). The CDR3 is 18 residues long. The CDR3 DNA is TGTGCTAGCAGCTGGCGGGACTACTCGTTCGCGAACACCGGGGAGCTGTTTTTT. Its protein is CASSWRDYSFANTGELFF.

The V call is TRBV18, the J call TRBJ2-5; TRBD2 matches at 15 bases. The CDR3 is made up of 19 amino acids. Trimming removed 0 bases from V and 5 bases from J; junction bases left unmatched: 10. Germline CDR1 and CDR2: KGHSH and LQKENI. This chain's CDR3 is CASSPPSGTSGRTRETQYF. CDR3 nucleotide sequence: TGTGCCAGCTCACCACCTTCCGGGACTAGCGGGAGGACGAGGGAGACCCAGTACTTC.

The chain employs TRBV11-2 and TRBJ1-1, with TRBD1 as a possible D gene (6 bases). The ends were cut back, 4 bases at V and 4 bases at J, with 13 bases in the middle. The germline V gene has CDR1 SGHAT and CDR2 FQNNGV. The CDR3 runs 14 residues. Here the CDR3 DNA reads TGTGCCAGCAGCTACACAGGGAGGGGCACTGAAGCTTTCTTT. Translation gives CASSYTGRGTEAFF.

The chain has TRBV9 and TRBJ2-3, with D unclear. V shed 3 bases and J shed 2 bases, with 4 bases lying between them. CDR3 length: 12 residues. Per the germline V gene, CDR1 is SGDLS and CDR2 is YYNGEE. This CDR3 reads CASSANTDTQYF. DNA for the CDR3: TGTGCCAGCAGCGCCAACACAGATACGCAGTATTTT.

The chain uses TRBV5-1 and TRBJ2-5, with 11 positions matching TRBD2. This CDR3 spans 20 amino acids. V shed 4 bases and J 3 bases; nucleotides not matched to a gene: 20. Germline CDR1 and CDR2: SGHRS and YFSETQ. The CDR3 nucleotides read TGCGCCAGCAGCACTGGTGGTAGCGGGAGGGCCCTCAGGTTCGAAGAGACCCAGTACTTC. Translated: CASSTGGSGRALRFEETQYF.

This clone was picked up one time. This chain connects TRBV4-3 to TRBJ2-7; TRBD1 is a possible D gene (7 bases). V shed 0 bases and J shed 2 bases, with 11 bases lying between them. This CDR3 has 15 residues. Germline V CDR1 and CDR2: LGHNA, YSLEER. The CDR3 region is CASSQERDSPYEQYF. In DNA, the CDR3 is TGCGCCAGCAGCCAAGAGCGGGACAGTCCCTACGAGCAGTACTTC.

This clone came up a few times. The rearrangement links TRBV6-1 to TRBJ2-7; tentatively, D is TRBD2 (5 bases). V lost 7 bases, J lost 2 bases, and 15 bases lay in between. Germline V CDR1 and CDR2: MNHNS, SASEGT. This CDR3 is 14 amino acids long. CDR3 in amino acids: CASTSARGTYEQYF. Written as DNA, the CDR3 is TGTGCCAGCACCTCTGCCCGGGGTACCTACGAGCAGTACTTC.

CDR3 residues: CASSTNLKREVTGELFF. The DNA for the CDR3 is TGTGCCAGCAGTACCAACCTAAAGCGGGAAGTCACCGGGGAGCTGTTTTTT. The chain employs TRBV27 and TRBJ2-2; 7 bases match TRBD2. The CDR3 consists of 17 residues. Trimming cost V 5 bases and J 4 bases; bases outside gene matches: 13. The germline V gene has CDR1 MNHEY and CDR2 SMNVEV (reference sequence).

The rearrangement links TRBV6-1 to TRBJ1-4; D unclear. The CDR3 runs to 13 residues. Germline V lookup: CDR1 MNHNS, CDR2 SASEGT. Trimming cost V 1 base and J 5 bases, with 5 bases left between them. The CDR3: CASSEVGNEKLFF. The CDR3 region has the DNA TGTGCCAGCAGTGAAGTGGGAAATGAAAAACTGTTTTTT.

This chain connects TRBV11-2 to TRBJ2-1; 10 positions match TRBD1. CDR1 is SGHAT and CDR2 is FQNNGV in the germline V gene. Unmatched junction bases numbered 7, after V lost 1 base and J lost 4 bases. This CDR3 has 17 amino acids. The CDR3 DNA sequence: TGTGCCAGCAGCTTAGCCCAGGACAGGGGGGTTTACAATGAGCAGTTCTTC. As protein: CASSLAQDRGVYNEQFF.

V usage is TRBV15 and J usage is TRBJ1-3, with 7 bases lining up with TRBD1. Germline CDR1 is LNHNV and CDR2 is YYDKDF (reference sequence). Trimming removed 7 bases from V and 0 bases from J; junction bases left unmatched: 6. CDR3 size: 15 residues. This chain's CDR3 is CATKEGQISGNTIYF. The CDR3 nucleotides read TGTGCCACCAAAGAGGGACAGATCTCTGGAAACACCATATATTTT.

The DNA of the CDR3 is TGTGCCATCAGAGGGTCGTCAAGGGCCGGAAACACCATATATTTT. Encoded protein: CAIRGSSRAGNTIYF. V usage is TRBV10-3 and J usage is TRBJ1-3, with D unclear. CDR1 ENHRY and CDR2 SYGVKD come from the germline V gene. The CDR3 consists of 15 residues. The V end was cut by 6 bases, the J end by 4 bases, with 16 bases between.

This sequence joins TRBV2 and TRBJ1-1; 7 nucleotides line up with TRBD1. The CDR3 has 14 amino acids. CDR1 and CDR2 from the germline V gene are SNHLY and FYNNEI. V lost 7 bases to trimming and J lost 3 bases; unmatched junction nucleotides: 8. The chain's CDR3 is CASTRTGADTEAFF. DNA of the CDR3: TGTGCCAGCACCAGGACAGGAGCGGACACTGAAGCTTTCTTT.

This chain uses TRBV6-5 with TRBJ1-3; D gene ambiguous. Trimming shortened V by 6 bases and J by 4 bases, and 7 bases separated the two germline ends. The CDR3 runs 12 residues. In germline, CDR1 is MNHEY, CDR2 SVGAGI. CDR3 residues: CASRSPGNTIYF. The CDR3 nucleotides are TGTGCCAGCAGGTCCCCGGGAAACACCATATATTTT.

The gene calls are TRBV11-2 and TRBJ1-2; possibly TRBD1 for D (6 bases). V was clipped by 8 bases and J by 5 bases, with 21 bases between them. Germline CDR1 and CDR2: SGHAT and FQNNGV. The CDR3 contains 15 residues. Here the CDR3 reads CASGSLGGARYGYTF. In DNA form, the CDR3 reads TGTGCCAGCGGATCCTTAGGGGGGGCGCGTTATGGCTACACCTTC.

The chain employs TRBV15 and TRBJ1-2; 12 positions match TRBD1. The CDR3 has 15 residues. Trimming cost V 5 bases and J 7 bases; bases outside gene matches: 8. Germline-derived CDR1 and CDR2 are LNHNV and YYDKDF (reference sequence). The DNA for the CDR3 is TGTGCCACCAGCGGAGGGGACAGGGGGCTGACTGGCTACACCTTC. Its protein is CATSGGDRGLTGYTF.

The rearrangement joins TRBV19 to TRBJ1-5; 8 bases are a match to TRBD1. The V gene end was trimmed by 5 bases and the J gene end by 4 bases; junction bases not matched to a gene: 10. CDR1 and CDR2 from the germline V gene are LNHDA and SQIVND (reference sequence). The CDR3 has 16 residues. The CDR3 protein is CASSAWTGPGNQPQHF. The CDR3 DNA reads TGTGCCAGTAGTGCTTGGACAGGGCCTGGGAATCAGCCCCAGCATTTT.

The chain is built from TRBV7-9 and TRBJ2-5; tentatively, D is TRBD2 (5 bases). Germline lookup yields CDR1 SEHNR and CDR2 FQNEAQ (reference sequence). V shed 1 base and J shed 5 bases, with 11 bases lying between them. This CDR3 contains 14 residues. CDR3 in amino acids: CASSLVTGGETQYF. CDR3 DNA: TGTGCCAGCAGCTTAGTAACGGGCGGGGAGACCCAGTACTTC.

The rearrangement uses TRBV6-5 and TRBJ1-5; D call uncertain. CDR3 size: 15 residues. CDR1 and CDR2 (germline): MNHEY, SVGAGI. V dropped 2 bases and J dropped 1 base, with 9 bases sitting between them. This CDR3 reads CASSYRYGSNQPQHF. DNA of the CDR3: TGTGCCAGCAGTTACCGCTACGGAAGCAATCAGCCCCAGCATTTT.

The DNA for the CDR3 is TGCGCCAGCAGCCAGCAGGTTGACACTGAAGCTTTCTTT. Translated, it gives CASSQQVDTEAFF. The chain links TRBV4-3 to TRBJ1-1; no definite D call. Germline values: CDR1 LGHNA, CDR2 YSLEER. Trimming shortened V by 3 bases and J by 3 bases, and 8 bases separated the two germline ends. The CDR3 contains 13 residues.